This entry is about one TCR beta chain. This specimen comes from a study of blood T cell repertoires in COVID-19. The CDR3 spans 15 residues. With V trimmed by 5 bases and J by 3 bases, 6 bases remained unmatched. In germline, CDR1 is LNHDA, CDR2 SQIVND (reference sequence). TCRdb keeps only in-frame clones here, not all; method: immunoSEQ multiplex PCR. The sample shows some 350,000 clones, approximately 90% of them seen only once. The sample was peripheral blood. This TCR was sampled from a woman under 30 who had recovered from COVID-19. The gene calls are TRBV19 and TRBJ1-4; 7 bases are shared with TRBD1. The CDR3 bases are TGTGCCAGTAGTGCAACAGGGGAGGCTAATGAAAAACTGTTTTTT. Protein product: CASSATGEANEKLFF.